The source of this T cell receptor (beta chain) is a study of blood T cells in healthy people across ages. Study results and caveats: TCR beta diversity correlated strongly with naive T cell percentage. It was held that diversity estimates obtained from one million T cells represented underestimates.

The CDR3 has 16 residues. V lost 2 bases to trimming and J lost 0 bases, with 11 bases between them. The germline CDR1 and CDR2 sequences are MNHEY and SVGAGI. As concerns this clonotype: Its specificity is unknown.

A J-beta primer mix and a sample-barcoded 5' primer were used in a second PCR of about 7 to 12 cycles. MiXCR was run by TCRdb on the 5' RACE reads, yielding one entry per CDR3 protein. The table records over 500,000 distinct CDR3 sequences, about 25% of them present only once. Total RNA, at least 6 micrograms per sample, came from PBMCs. Separately, the same data were catalogued under a study of T cells of mothers and their children. That paper notes: In unrelated and related pairs, TCR recombination output is shaped in a similar way by thymic selection.

The specimen was blood. The source of this sequence is a boy aged 2 to 10 in good health. The V call is TRBV6-5, the J call TRBJ2-4, with D tentatively TRBD2 (6 bases). The CDR3 spells CASSYGGTLAKNIQYF. CDR3 coding DNA: TGTGCCAGCAGTTACGGCGGGACCCTAGCCAAAAACATTCAGTACTTC.